Detailed here is one T cell receptor beta chain. V shed 5 bases, J shed 3 bases, and the junction held 2 bases outside the gene matches. The CDR3 extends over 13 amino acids. This sample was included in a study of blood T cell repertoires in COVID-19. Across the whole study: T cells, B-cell-depleted T cells, or PBMCs supplied cDNA or gDNA.

Under the authors' procedure: Estimated nucleated cell counts came from reference gene primer amplification. Produced via immunoSEQ multiplex PCR; TCRdb's table is partial and in-frame only. The D gene and trimming were derived from the DNA, and the V and J assignments and clone size from that table. This table has under 350,000 clones, around 89% appearing once. The V and J genes are TRBV12-3 or TRBV12-4 and TRBJ2-3; 7 bases are a match to TRBD1. Sequenced input: peripheral blood. The receptor was isolated from a middle-aged man with acute or convalescent COVID-19. The chain's CDR3 is CASSRDSTDTQYF. The CDR3 region has the DNA TGTGCCAGCAGTCGGGACAGTACAGATACGCAGTATTTT.